These 15 T cell receptor beta chains originate from one sample sequenced in a study of T cell responses to AZD1222 COVID-19 vaccine. Profiled with immunoSEQ multiplex PCR; TCRdb holds only in-frame clones, not every one. The sample holds 110,000 or so clones, about 87% seen once. Sequenced here: peripheral blood, sampled 28 days after the second AZD1222 dose. The receptors here all came from an adult who received the AZD1222 COVID-19 vaccine.

The chain recombines TRBV19 with TRBJ1-1; D possibly corresponds to TRBD1 (5 bases). Germline assignment: CDR1 LNHDA and CDR2 SQIVND (reference sequence). V was trimmed by 7 bases and J by 1 base, leaving 16 bases between them. This CDR3 is built from 15 residues. As DNA, the CDR3 is TGTGCCAGTACTACCTCCGACAGCGGGAACACTGAAGCTTTCTTT. It yields the protein CASTTSDSGNTEAFF.

The rearrangement uses TRBV5-6 and TRBJ2-7, with TRBD1 matching over 10 bases. Germline lookup yields CDR1 SGHDT and CDR2 YYEEEE. The CDR3 sequence is 15 residues long. The ends lost 1 base at V and 3 bases at J; junction bases unmatched: 4. CDR3 nucleotides: TGTGCCAGCAGCTTGTACGGACAGGGGGGCTACGAGCAGTACTTC. As protein: CASSLYGQGGYEQYF. The variable domain in full, with the rest retrieved from reference TRBV5-6 and TRBJ2-7, is DAGVTQSPTHLIKTRGQQVTLRCSPKSGHDTVSWYQQALGQGPQFIFQYYEEEERQRGNFPDRFSGHQFPNYSSELNVNALLLGDSALYLCASSLYGQGGYEQYFGPGTRLTVT.

This chain uses TRBV18 with TRBJ2-5; tentative D call: TRBD1 (6 bases). Germline lookup yields CDR1 KGHSH and CDR2 LQKENI. Trimming shortened V by 8 bases and J by 1 base, and 14 bases separated the two germline ends. The CDR3 loop spans 14 amino acids. For the CDR3, the DNA is TGTGCCAGCGCTACCAGGGGAACCCAAGAGACCCAGTACTTC. Encoded protein: CASATRGTQETQYF. Variable domain in full (rest from reference TRBV18 and TRBJ2-5): NAGVMQNPRHLVRRRGQEARLRCSPMKGHSHVYWYRQLPEEGLKFMVYLQKENIIDESGMPKERFSAEFPKEGPSILRIQQVVRGDSAAYFCASATRGTQETQYFGPGTRLLVL.

This chain joins TRBV6-1 and TRBJ1-6; 8 bases align to TRBD1. Germline trimming cut 2 bases from V and 9 bases from J; bases unmatched to any gene: 6. CDR3 length: 15 amino acids. In germline, CDR1 is MNHNS, CDR2 SASEGT. CDR3 in amino acids: CASSEYPGGGSPLHF. As DNA, the CDR3 is TGTGCCAGCAGTGAATACCCAGGGGGCGGTTCACCCCTCCACTTT.

The rearrangement joins TRBV7-2 to TRBJ1-1, with 7 bases aligning to TRBD1. From germline, CDR1 is SGHTA and CDR2 FQGNSA. Trimming took 5 bases from V and 0 from J; bases not matched to a gene: 9. The CDR3 has 16 amino acids. This CDR3 is CASSLDRLGLNTEAFF. CDR3 DNA sequence: TGTGCCAGCAGCCTGGACAGGTTGGGCCTGAACACTGAAGCTTTCTTT. Supplemented by reference TRBV7-2 and TRBJ1-1, the full variable domain reads GAGVSQSPSNKVTEKGKDVELRCDPISGHTALYWYRQSLGQGLEFLIYFQGNSAPDKSGLPSDRFSAERTGGSVSTLTIQRTQQEDSAVYLCASSLDRLGLNTEAFFGQGTRLTVV.

V is TRBV5-1 and J is TRBJ2-7; D is uncertain. The CDR3 consists of 13 residues. Germline CDR1 SGHRS, CDR2 YFSETQ. The V gene lost 0 bases and the J gene lost 7 bases, with 11 bases spanning the gap. Written as DNA, the CDR3 is TGCGCCAGCAGCTTGGGCGTTCGGAGTGAGCAGTACTTC. It specifies CASSLGVRSEQYF.

This sequence joins TRBV9 and TRBJ2-1; 8 bases are a match to TRBD1. The CDR3 sequence is 15 residues long. Trimming took 2 bases from V and 2 from J; bases not matched to a gene: 3. Germline loops: CDR1 SGDLS, CDR2 YYNGEE. CDR3 nucleotides: TGTGCCAGCAGCGTGGTGGACAGGGCCTACAATGAGCAGTTCTTC. This sequence encodes CASSVVDRAYNEQFF.

The V call is TRBV28, the J call TRBJ1-1; 11 positions match TRBD1. The CDR3 is 15 residues long. The germline gives CDR1 MDHEN, CDR2 SYDVKM. V trimming: 10 bases; J trimming: 7 bases; junction bases outside the gene matches: 14. CDR3 sequence: CATAILPGTGGEAFF. CDR3 sequence (DNA): TGTGCCACCGCGATACTCCCCGGGACAGGGGGTGAAGCTTTCTTT.

V usage is TRBV3-1 (or the pseudogene TRBV3-2) and J usage is TRBJ2-2; 10 bases fit TRBD2. CDR3 size: 16 residues. The V gene's germline CDR1 is LGHDT and CDR2 YNNKEL (reference sequence). V lost 8 bases to trimming and J lost 7 bases; unmatched junction nucleotides: 13. Here the CDR3 reads CASSSPLAGADGELFF. As DNA, the CDR3 is TGTGCCAGCTCATCTCCGCTAGCGGGGGCGGACGGGGAGCTGTTTTTT.

The CDR3 DNA reads as TGTGCCAGCATCTCGGGGGGCACAGGCTACAATGAGCAGTTCTTC. Amino acids: CASISGGTGYNEQFF. The gene calls are TRBV6-5 and TRBJ2-1; D is perhaps TRBD2 (7 bases). Trimming left V 7 bases short and J 3 bases short, with 16 bases between. The CDR3 consists of 15 residues. Germline CDR1 MNHEY, CDR2 SVGAGI.

This chain joins TRBV5-5 and TRBJ1-3; no definite D call. Trimming stripped 0 bases from V and 2 bases from J, with 9 bases between. Germline V gene data show CDR1 as SGHKS and CDR2 as YYEKEE (reference sequence). The CDR3 extends over 15 amino acids. CDR3 sequence: CASSLAWAAGNTIYF. The DNA for the CDR3 is TGTGCCAGCAGCTTGGCCTGGGCCGCTGGAAACACCATATATTTT.

The DNA for the CDR3 is TGTGCCAGCAGTGCCGGGACACTCGACGAGCAGTACTTC. This translates into CASSAGTLDEQYF. The V call is TRBV27, the J call TRBJ2-7; D is possibly TRBD1 (6 bases). The CDR3 loop spans 13 amino acids. Deletions cut 5 bases from V and 5 bases from J, with 13 bases between. Germline V gives CDR1 MNHEY, CDR2 SMNVEV (reference sequence).

This chain joins TRBV5-1 and TRBJ1-1; D not certain. The V end was cut by 2 bases, the J end by 1 base, with 6 bases between. Germline V gene data show CDR1 as SGHRS and CDR2 as YFSETQ. This CDR3 is 13 amino acids long. The CDR3 DNA is TGCGCCAGCAGCTTCTCGGGGAACACTGAAGCTTTCTTT. This codes for CASSFSGNTEAFF.

This sequence joins TRBV4-2 and TRBJ1-3, with 7 bases lining up with TRBD1. Germline V gene sequence: CDR1 LGHNA, CDR2 YNFKEQ. With 0 bases clipped from V and 7 bases from J, the junction kept 12 bases outside the gene matches. This CDR3 is built from 17 residues. The CDR3 DNA reads as TGTGCCAGCAGCCAAGAGGGTGCTGCCAGGGGGAAGAACACCATATATTTT. This codes for CASSQEGAARGKNTIYF.

The chain has TRBV10-1 and TRBJ2-1; TRBD1 is a possible D gene (5 bases). Germline CDR1 is WNHNN and CDR2 is SYGVQD (reference sequence). The germline V and J ends were trimmed by 4 bases and 5 bases, with 9 bases remaining between them. The CDR3 is 13 residues long. The CDR3 nucleotides are TGCGCCAGCAGTGCGCAGGGTCACAATGAGCAGTTCTTC. It translates to CASSAQGHNEQFF.